These 19 T cell receptor beta chains originate from one sample sequenced in a study of blood T cells in healthy people across ages. Primers used in a second PCR of about 7 to 11 cycles were a sample-barcoded 5' primer and a J-beta primer mix. TCRdb itself ran the 5' RACE reads through MiXCR, one entry per CDR3 protein. The sample records about 1,500,000 distinct CDR3 sequences, around two fifths being singletons. Material for sequencing was blood. All receptors derive from a woman between 18 and 29 years old in good health.

The chain uses TRBV30 and TRBJ1-5; 9 nucleotides align to TRBD1. This CDR3 contains 14 residues. Trimming cost V 1 base and J 5 bases; bases outside gene matches: 3. CDR1 is GTSNPN, CDR2 SVGIG, per germline (reference sequence). The CDR3, as DNA: TGTGCCTGGAGTGAGGGACAGGGCGATCAGCCCCAGCATTTT. The encoded protein is CAWSEGQGDQPQHF. The whole variable domain, filled in from reference TRBV30 and TRBJ1-5, reads SQTIHQWPATLVQPVGSPLSLECTVEGTSNPNLYWYRQAAGRGLQLLFYSVGIGQISSEVPQNLSASRPQDRQFILSSKKLLLSDSGFYLCAWSEGQGDQPQHFGDGTRLSIL.

On this clonotype: In this CDR3 the conserved last residue, phenylalanine or tryptophan, is missing, so a read error is likely. J is TRBJ2-7 and V is TRBV5-1; D is unclear. The CDR3 length is 15 residues. Germline assignment: CDR1 SGHRS and CDR2 YFSETQ. Trimming took off 2 bases at V and 1 base at J, with 13 bases between the two ends. CDR3 region: CASSFEDLDSYEQYL. The CDR3 DNA follows: TGCGCCAGCAGCTTTGAAGATCTGGATTCCTACGAGCAGTACCTC.

The chain couples TRBV29-1 to TRBJ2-7, with TRBD2 matching 7 bases. V trimming: 7 bases; J trimming: 3 bases; junction bases outside the gene matches: 9. Germline V gene lookup returns CDR1 SQVTM and CDR2 ANQGSEA. The CDR3 loop spans 13 amino acids. The CDR3 DNA sequence: TGCAGCGCGGGGGAGGGGTTCGGCTACGAGCAGTACTTC. It codes for CSAGEGFGYEQYF.

This chain links TRBV6-5 with TRBJ1-5; unclear D gene. CDR3 length equals 13 residues. The V end lost 8 bases, the J end lost 3 bases, and 11 bases lay between the germline ends. Germline loops: CDR1 MNHEY, CDR2 SVGAGI. The CDR3 nucleotides read TGTGCCAGCGGCGTCAGCTTCAATCAGCCCCAGCATTTT. Protein product: CASGVSFNQPQHF.

In this sample, this clonotype turned up a few times. The genes are TRBV20-1 and TRBJ2-5, with no clear D. CDR1 and CDR2 from the germline V gene are DFQATT and SNEGSKA (reference sequence). The CDR3 sequence is 15 residues long. Trimming stripped 1 base from V and 2 bases from J, with 14 bases between. This CDR3 is CSARVLTSPQETQYF. CDR3 nucleotide sequence: TGCAGTGCTAGAGTTTTAACCAGCCCTCAAGAGACCCAGTACTTC.

This chain uses TRBV5-1 with TRBJ1-5; D might be TRBD1 (5 bases). V gave up 1 base and J gave up 2 bases, with 10 bases separating them. CDR3 length: 15 residues. CDR1 and CDR2 (germline): SGHRS, YFSETQ. The CDR3 is CASSLNGDRNQPQHF. The CDR3 nucleotides are TGCGCCAGCAGCTTGAATGGGGACCGCAATCAGCCCCAGCATTTT.

The J gene is TRBJ1-2, the V gene TRBV12-3 or TRBV12-4, with a possible D match to TRBD1 (6 bases). The V end was cut by 7 bases, the J end by 10 bases, with 16 bases between. The CDR3 is 12 residues long. In DNA form, the CDR3 reads TGTGCCAGCACCAAGGGGGTTCATGCCTACACCTTC. Translating it yields CASTKGVHAYTF.

The chain combines TRBV12-3 or TRBV12-4 with TRBJ2-5, with D possibly TRBD2 on 5 matching bases. The V end was cut by 7 bases, the J end by 3 bases, with 12 bases between. CDR3 size: 13 residues. The CDR3 loop is CASMRSGKETQYF. The DNA for the CDR3 is TGTGCCAGCATGAGAAGCGGAAAAGAGACCCAGTACTTC.

This chain joins TRBV27 and TRBJ1-6; D unclear. Between the trimmed V and J ends, which lost 5 bases and 0 bases, there was a span of 14 bases. CDR1 is MNHEY, CDR2 SMNVEV, per germline (reference sequence). The CDR3 runs to 17 residues. CDR3 coding DNA: TGTGCCAGCAGTCCCTTTGTCACGAGCTCCTATAATTCACCCCTCCACTTT. This codes for CASSPFVTSSYNSPLHF.

In this sample, this clonotype turned up a few times. DNA of the CDR3: TGTGCCAGCAGTTATCAGGGGGTAGAGACCCAGTACTTC. Translation: CASSYQGVETQYF. The chain recombines TRBV6-6 with TRBJ2-5; TRBD1 matches at 7 bases. The CDR3 sequence is 13 residues long. Unmatched junction bases numbered 2, after V lost 3 bases and J lost 4 bases. CDR1 and CDR2 from the germline V gene are MNHNY and SVGAGI (reference sequence).

The genes are TRBV27 and TRBJ1-1, with D tentatively TRBD1 (6 bases). The CDR3 has 14 residues. Germline V gives CDR1 MNHEY, CDR2 SMNVEV (reference sequence). V lost 3 bases, J lost 6 bases, and 14 bases lay in between. The DNA for the CDR3 is TGTGCCAGCAGTTTCCACCCACAGGGAGCTGAAGCTTTCTTT. It specifies CASSFHPQGAEAFF.

As concerns this clonotype: Compared with germline, one end of the junction differs, possibly owing to a read error. The chain links TRBV2 to TRBJ2-1; 11 nucleotides match TRBD2. Germline CDR1 reads SNHLY; CDR2 reads FYNNEI. This CDR3 comprises 16 residues. The CDR3 region has the DNA TGTGCCTGCAGTGCCCTAGCGGGGGGCTCCTACAATGAGCAGTTCTTC. Amino acids: CACSALAGGSYNEQFF.

This chain links TRBV28 with TRBJ2-1; D is unclear. The germline V gene encodes CDR1 MDHEN and CDR2 SYDVKM. This CDR3 has 12 residues. Trimming removed 2 bases at V and 12 bases at J, with 11 bases between. CDR3 loop: CASSLVGTPQFF. CDR3 coding DNA: TGTGCCAGCAGTTTAGTGGGTACACCGCAGTTCTTC.

The chain combines TRBV20-1 with TRBJ2-1; 8 positions match TRBD2. The CDR3 contains 15 residues. Trimming at V came to 3 bases and at J to 9 bases, leaving 13 bases not matched to a gene. Germline assignment: CDR1 DFQATT and CDR2 SNEGSKA (reference sequence). CDR3 in amino acids: CSARTPGLVSPEQFF. DNA for the CDR3: TGCAGTGCTAGGACCCCGGGACTAGTATCTCCTGAGCAGTTCTTC.

The chain carries TRBV12-3 or TRBV12-4 and TRBJ2-7, with TRBD1 matching over 9 bases. The J call may be incorrect, as the DNA end agrees better with TRBJ2-5. The CDR3 length is 15 residues. CDR3 region: CASRNGQGTRETQYF. The DNA of the CDR3 is TGTGCCAGCAGAAATGGACAGGGGACCCGGGAGACCCAGTACTTC.

This clonotype was seen a handful of times. This chain links TRBV18 with TRBJ1-5; a possible D gene is TRBD1 (6 bases). CDR1 is KGHSH and CDR2 is LQKENI in the germline V gene. Trimming took off 3 bases at V and 2 bases at J, with 11 bases between the two ends. The CDR3 spans 15 residues. The CDR3 bases are TGTGCCAGCTCACCCCTGGACAGTCGCAATCAGCCCCAGCATTTT. Its translation: CASSPLDSRNQPQHF. Drawing the rest from reference TRBV18 and TRBJ1-5, the complete variable domain is NAGVMQNPRHLVRRRGQEARLRCSPMKGHSHVYWYRQLPEEGLKFMVYLQKENIIDESGMPKERFSAEFPKEGPSILRIQQVVRGDSAAYFCASSPLDSRNQPQHFGDGTRLSIL.

The V and J genes are TRBV27 and TRBJ2-7; maybe TRBD2 (6 bases). The CDR3 consists of 14 residues. Per the germline V gene, CDR1 is MNHEY and CDR2 is SMNVEV (reference sequence). Trimming pared 6 bases from V and 3 bases from J, leaving 15 bases between. CDR3 in amino acids: CASRGTGVGYEQYF. Here the CDR3 DNA reads TGTGCCAGCAGGGGGACTGGCGTCGGCTACGAGCAGTACTTC.

This clonotype appeared a few times. This chain connects TRBV7-6 to TRBJ2-1; TRBD1 matches 7 bases. CDR3 size: 15 residues. Germline V CDR1 and CDR2: SGHVS, FNYEAQ. V lost 4 bases to trimming and J lost 8 bases; unmatched junction nucleotides: 11. CDR3 DNA sequence: TGTGCCAGCAGCTCCGCAAGGGGGCGGATCGATGAGCAGTTCTTC. Translation gives CASSSARGRIDEQFF.

This clonotype was found once. V is TRBV10-3 and J is TRBJ1-4; 9 positions match TRBD1. The CDR3 sequence is 16 residues long. The V segment lost 3 bases and the J segment 12 bases; nucleotides outside the gene matches: 14. Germline V lookup: CDR1 ENHRY, CDR2 SYGVKD. This chain's CDR3 is CAISDSIGQGSVELFF. The CDR3, as DNA: TGTGCCATCAGTGACTCCATCGGACAGGGGTCCGTGGAACTGTTTTTT.